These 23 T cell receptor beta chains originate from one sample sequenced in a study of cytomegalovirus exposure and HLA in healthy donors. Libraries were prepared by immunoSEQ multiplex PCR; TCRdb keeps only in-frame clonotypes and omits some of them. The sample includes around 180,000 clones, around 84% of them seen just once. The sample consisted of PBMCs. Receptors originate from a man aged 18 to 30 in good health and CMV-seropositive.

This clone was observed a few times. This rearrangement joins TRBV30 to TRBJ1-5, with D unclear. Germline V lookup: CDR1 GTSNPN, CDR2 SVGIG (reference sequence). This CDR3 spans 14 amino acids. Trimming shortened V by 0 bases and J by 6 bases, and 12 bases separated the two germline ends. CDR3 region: CAWSVLGAGQPQHF. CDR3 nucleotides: TGTGCCTGGAGTGTACTGGGAGCGGGTCAGCCCCAGCATTTT.

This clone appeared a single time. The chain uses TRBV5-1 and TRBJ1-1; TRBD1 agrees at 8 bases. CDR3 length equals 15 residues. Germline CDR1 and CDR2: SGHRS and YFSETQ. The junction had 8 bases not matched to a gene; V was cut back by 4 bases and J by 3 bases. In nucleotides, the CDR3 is TGCGCCAGCAGCCTACGACAGGGGAGAGACACTGAAGCTTTCTTT. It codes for CASSLRQGRDTEAFF.

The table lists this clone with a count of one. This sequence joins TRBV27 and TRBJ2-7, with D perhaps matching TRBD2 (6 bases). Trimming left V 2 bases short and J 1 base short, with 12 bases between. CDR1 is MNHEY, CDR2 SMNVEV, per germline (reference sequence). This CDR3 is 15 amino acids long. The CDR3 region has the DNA TGTGCCAGCAGTTTACGGGCTAGCGCATCCTACGAGCAGTACTTC. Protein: CASSLRASASYEQYF.

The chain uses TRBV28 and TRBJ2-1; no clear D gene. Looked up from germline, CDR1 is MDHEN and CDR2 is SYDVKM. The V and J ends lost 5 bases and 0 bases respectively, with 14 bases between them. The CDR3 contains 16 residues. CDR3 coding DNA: TGTGCCAGCAGTCCCCTTGCCACCGGCTCCTACAATGAGCAGTTCTTC. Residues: CASSPLATGSYNEQFF.

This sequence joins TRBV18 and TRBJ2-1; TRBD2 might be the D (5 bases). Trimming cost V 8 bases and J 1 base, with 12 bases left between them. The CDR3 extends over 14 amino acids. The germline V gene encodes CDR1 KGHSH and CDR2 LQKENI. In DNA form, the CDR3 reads TGTGCCAGCACCCGACTAAGTTCCTACAATGAGCAGTTCTTC. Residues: CASTRLSSYNEQFF. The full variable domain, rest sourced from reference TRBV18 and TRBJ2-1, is NAGVMQNPRHLVRRRGQEARLRCSPMKGHSHVYWYRQLPEEGLKFMVYLQKENIIDESGMPKERFSAEFPKEGPSILRIQQVVRGDSAAYFCASTRLSSYNEQFFGPGTRLTVL.

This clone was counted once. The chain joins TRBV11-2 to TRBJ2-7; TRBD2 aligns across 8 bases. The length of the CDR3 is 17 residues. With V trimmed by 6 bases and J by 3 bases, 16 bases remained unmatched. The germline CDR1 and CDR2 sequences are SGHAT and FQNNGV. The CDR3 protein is CASSSPRGSGVIYEQYF. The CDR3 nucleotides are TGTGCCAGCAGTTCCCCTAGGGGTAGCGGGGTCATCTACGAGCAGTACTTC.

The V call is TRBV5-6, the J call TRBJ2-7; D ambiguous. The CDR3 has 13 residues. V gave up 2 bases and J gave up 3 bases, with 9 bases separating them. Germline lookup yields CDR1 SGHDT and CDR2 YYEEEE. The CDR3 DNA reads TGTGCCAGCAGCTTCAACCAGTTCTACGAGCAGTACTTC. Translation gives CASSFNQFYEQYF.

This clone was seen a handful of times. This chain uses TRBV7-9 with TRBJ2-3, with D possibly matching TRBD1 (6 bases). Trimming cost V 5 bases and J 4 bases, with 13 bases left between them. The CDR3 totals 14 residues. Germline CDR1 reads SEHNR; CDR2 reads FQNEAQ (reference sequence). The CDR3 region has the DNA TGTGCCAGCAGCCACCCCACAGGGCCAGATACGCAGTATTTT. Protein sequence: CASSHPTGPDTQYF.

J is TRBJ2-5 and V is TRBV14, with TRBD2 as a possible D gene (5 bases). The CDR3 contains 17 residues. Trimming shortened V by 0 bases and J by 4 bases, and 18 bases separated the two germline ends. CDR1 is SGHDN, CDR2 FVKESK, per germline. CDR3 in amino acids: CASSQDRSGFRGETQYF. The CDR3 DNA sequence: TGTGCCAGCAGCCAAGATAGGTCGGGGTTTCGGGGAGAGACCCAGTACTTC. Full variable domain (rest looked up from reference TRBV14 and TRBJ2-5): EAGVTQFPSHSVIEKGQTVTLRCDPISGHDNLYWYRRVMGKEIKFLLHFVKESKQDESGMPNNRFLAERTGGTYSTLKVQPAELEDSGVYFCASSQDRSGFRGETQYFGPGTRLLVL.

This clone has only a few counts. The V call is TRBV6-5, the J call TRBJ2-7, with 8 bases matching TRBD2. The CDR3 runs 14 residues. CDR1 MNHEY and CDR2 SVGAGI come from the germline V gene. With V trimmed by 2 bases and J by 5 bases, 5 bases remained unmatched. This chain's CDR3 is CASSYGGRFNEQYF. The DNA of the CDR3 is TGTGCCAGCAGTTACGGCGGGAGGTTCAACGAGCAGTACTTC.

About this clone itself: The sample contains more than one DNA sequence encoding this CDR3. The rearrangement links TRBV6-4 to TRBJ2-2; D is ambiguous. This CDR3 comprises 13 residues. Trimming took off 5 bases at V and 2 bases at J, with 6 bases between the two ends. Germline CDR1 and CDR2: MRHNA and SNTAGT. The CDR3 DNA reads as TGTGCCAGCAGTCCGACTAACACCGGGGAGCTGTTTTTT. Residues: CASSPTNTGELFF.

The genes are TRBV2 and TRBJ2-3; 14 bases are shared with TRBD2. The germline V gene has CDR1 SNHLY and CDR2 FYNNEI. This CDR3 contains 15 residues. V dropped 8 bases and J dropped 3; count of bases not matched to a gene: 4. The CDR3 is CASGGTSGRTDTQYF. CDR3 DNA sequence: TGTGCCAGCGGGGGGACTAGCGGGAGAACAGATACGCAGTATTTT.

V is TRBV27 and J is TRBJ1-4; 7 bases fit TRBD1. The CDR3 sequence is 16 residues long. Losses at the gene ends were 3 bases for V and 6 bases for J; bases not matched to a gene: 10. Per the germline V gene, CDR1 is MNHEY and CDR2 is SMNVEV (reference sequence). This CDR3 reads CASSLDRQGRDEKLFF. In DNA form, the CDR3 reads TGTGCCAGCAGTTTGGACAGACAGGGACGAGATGAAAAACTGTTTTTT.

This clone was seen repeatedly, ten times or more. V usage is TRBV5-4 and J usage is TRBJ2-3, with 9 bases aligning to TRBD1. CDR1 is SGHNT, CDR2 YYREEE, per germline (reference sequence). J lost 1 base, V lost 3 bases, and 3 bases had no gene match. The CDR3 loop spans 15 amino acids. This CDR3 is CASSSNRGRTDTQYF. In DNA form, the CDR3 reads TGTGCCAGCAGCTCGAACAGGGGGCGCACAGATACGCAGTATTTT.

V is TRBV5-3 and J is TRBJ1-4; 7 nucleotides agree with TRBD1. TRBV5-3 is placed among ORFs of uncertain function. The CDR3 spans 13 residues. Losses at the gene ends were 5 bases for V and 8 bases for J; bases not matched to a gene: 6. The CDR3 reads CARRNRGREKLFF. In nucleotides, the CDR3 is TGTGCCAGAAGGAACAGGGGACGAGAAAAACTGTTTTTT.

This chain's CDR3 is CASILRTGETEAFF. CDR3 nucleotide sequence: TGTGCCAGTATCCTTCGGACAGGGGAAACTGAAGCTTTCTTT. The chain has TRBV19 and TRBJ1-1; 9 bases fit TRBD1. This CDR3 has 14 amino acids. V lost 7 bases and J lost 5; bases outside the gene matches: 8. From germline, CDR1 is LNHDA and CDR2 SQIVND (reference sequence).

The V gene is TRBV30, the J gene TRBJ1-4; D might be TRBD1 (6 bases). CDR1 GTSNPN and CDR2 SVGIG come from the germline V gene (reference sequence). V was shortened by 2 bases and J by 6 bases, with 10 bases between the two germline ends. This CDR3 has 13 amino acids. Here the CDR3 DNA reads TGTGCCTGGAGTCCACGACAGGATGAAAAACTGTTTTTT. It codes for CAWSPRQDEKLFF.

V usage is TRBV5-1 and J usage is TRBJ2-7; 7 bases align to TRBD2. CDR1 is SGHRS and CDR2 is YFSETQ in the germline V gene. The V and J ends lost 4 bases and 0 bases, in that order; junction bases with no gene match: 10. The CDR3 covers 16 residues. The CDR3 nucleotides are TGCGCCAGCAGCCGTATAGCGGGCGGAGGCTCCTACGAGCAGTACTTC. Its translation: CASSRIAGGGSYEQYF.

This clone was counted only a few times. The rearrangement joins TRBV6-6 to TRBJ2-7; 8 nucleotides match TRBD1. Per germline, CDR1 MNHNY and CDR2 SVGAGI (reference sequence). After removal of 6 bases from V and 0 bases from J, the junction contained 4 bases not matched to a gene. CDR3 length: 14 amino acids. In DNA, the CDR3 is TGTGCCAGCAGCCCGGGACAGGACTCCTACGAGCAGTACTTC. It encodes CASSPGQDSYEQYF.

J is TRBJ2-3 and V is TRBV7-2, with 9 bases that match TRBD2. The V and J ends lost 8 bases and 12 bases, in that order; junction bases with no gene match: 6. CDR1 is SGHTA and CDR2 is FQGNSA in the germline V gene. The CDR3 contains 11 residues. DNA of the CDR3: TGTGCCAGCGGAACCGGGACTAGCCAGTATTTT. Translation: CASGTGTSQYF.

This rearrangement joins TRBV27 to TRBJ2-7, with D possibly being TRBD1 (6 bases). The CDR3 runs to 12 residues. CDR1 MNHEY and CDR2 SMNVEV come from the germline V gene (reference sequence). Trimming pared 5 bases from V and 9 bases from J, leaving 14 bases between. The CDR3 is CASSVPGHSQYF. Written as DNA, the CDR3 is TGTGCCAGCAGTGTCCCGGGACACTCGCAGTACTTC.

CDR3 nucleotides: TGTGCCAGCTCACCGGGACTAGCGGGAGAGGGGGAGCAGTTCTTC. Its translation: CASSPGLAGEGEQFF. The chain combines TRBV18 with TRBJ2-1, with 14 bases lining up with TRBD2. CDR3 size: 15 residues. Germline trimming cut 3 bases from V and 10 bases from J; bases unmatched to any gene: 5. Germline CDR1 is KGHSH and CDR2 is LQKENI.

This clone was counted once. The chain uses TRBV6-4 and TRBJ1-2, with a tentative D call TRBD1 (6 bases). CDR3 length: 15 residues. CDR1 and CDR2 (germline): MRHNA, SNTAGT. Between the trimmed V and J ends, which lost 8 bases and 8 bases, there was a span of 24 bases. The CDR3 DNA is TGTGCCAGCCGCCCATCCACCGGGGGGGCTGGGGGCTACACCTTC. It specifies CASRPSTGGAGGYTF.